Following are 18 T cell receptor beta chains from one sample sequenced in a study of T cells in Graves' hyperthyroidism and ophthalmopathy. RNA transcripts served as the template for amplifying TCR beta CDR3 regions. HTBI primers were used for first-round RT-PCR of the TCR CDR3. Each CDR3 protein gets one entry after TCRdb re-called the multiplex PCR reads with MiXCR. In the table there are under 550,000 distinct CDR3 sequences, 15% to 20% of which are singletons. Sequencing was performed on blood. The source is a man in his forties with Graves' ophthalmopathy.

In its sample, this clonotype was seen a few times. The chain couples TRBV6-2 or TRBV6-3 to TRBJ2-3; a possible D gene is TRBD1 (6 bases). Trimming pared 6 bases from V and 5 bases from J, leaving 12 bases between. The CDR3 sequence is 13 residues long. The V gene's germline CDR1 is MNHEY and CDR2 SVGEGT. The CDR3 region is CASSQPGQDTQYF. CDR3 nucleotides: TGTGCCAGCAGCCAACCGGGACAAGATACGCAGTATTTT.

The chain recombines TRBV5-1 with TRBJ1-2; no clear D. Germline CDR1 reads SGHRS; CDR2 reads YFSETQ. The CDR3 has 19 residues. The V gene lost 0 bases and the J gene lost 6 bases, with 27 bases spanning the gap. For the CDR3, the DNA is TGCGCCAGCAGCTTGGACCTAGGAGTCCGGCCTCCAAGGCAAGATGGCTACACCTTC. This sequence encodes CASSLDLGVRPPRQDGYTF.

This rearrangement joins TRBV7-3 to TRBJ2-3; D perhaps matches TRBD2 (6 bases). V was pared by 5 bases and J by 8 bases, with 11 bases between. This CDR3 region has 12 residues. Germline V lookup: CDR1 SGHTA, CDR2 FQGTGA. CDR3 protein: CASSPDSGTQYF. CDR3 nucleotide sequence: TGTGCCAGCAGCCCCGATAGCGGTACGCAGTATTTT.

This clonotype came up a few times. The chain uses TRBV12-3 or TRBV12-4 and TRBJ1-6; TRBD1 is a possible D gene (6 bases). Trimming cost V 3 bases and J 6 bases, with 12 bases left between them. This CDR3 is 15 amino acids long. CDR3 sequence (DNA): TGTGCCAGCAGTTTGGCCAGGGGAGGTAATTCACCCCTCCACTTT. This encodes CASSLARGGNSPLHF.

This sequence joins TRBV29-1 and TRBJ2-3, with 12 bases matching TRBD1. Trimming at V came to 2 bases and at J to 6 bases, leaving 6 bases not matched to a gene. The CDR3 covers 15 residues. Germline lookup yields CDR1 SQVTM and CDR2 ANQGSEA. CDR3 in amino acids: CSVERRDRGPDTQYF. The CDR3 DNA follows: TGCAGCGTTGAACGCCGGGACAGGGGGCCTGATACGCAGTATTTT.

This clonotype has just one count. The rearrangement links TRBV12-3 or TRBV12-4 to TRBJ1-4; D may be TRBD1 (5 bases). The CDR3 has 14 residues. Trimming shortened V by 6 bases and J by 7 bases, and 15 bases separated the two germline ends. The CDR3 sequence: CASSPADKTEKLFF. CDR3 nucleotide sequence: TGTGCCAGCAGCCCCGCGGACAAGACTGAAAAACTGTTTTTT.

The chain recombines TRBV6-1 with TRBJ2-1, with 7 bases that match TRBD2. Losses at the gene ends were 3 bases for V and 0 bases for J; bases not matched to a gene: 14. From germline, CDR1 is MNHNS and CDR2 SASEGT. The CDR3 is 19 amino acids. The CDR3 DNA reads as TGTGCCAGCAGTGACTCTCCCTTCCCGCGGGGGAGCTCCTACAATGAGCAGTTCTTC. Translation: CASSDSPFPRGSSYNEQFF.

The chain joins TRBV29-1 to TRBJ2-5; possibly TRBD2 for D (6 bases). This CDR3 region has 13 residues. Germline V gives CDR1 SQVTM, CDR2 ANQGSEA. Deletions cut 7 bases from V and 9 bases from J, with 21 bases between. Written as DNA, the CDR3 is TGCAGCGCCGCCCGACTAGAAGGCGGGGCCCAGTACTTC. Its protein product is CSAARLEGGAQYF.

The chain links TRBV11-1 to TRBJ1-6; 8 nucleotides match TRBD1. Per the germline V gene, CDR1 is SGHAT and CDR2 is FQDESV (reference sequence). The CDR3 has 15 residues. Unmatched junction bases numbered 10, after V lost 5 bases and J lost 10 bases. CDR3 region: CASSLSGQGRSPLHF. CDR3 bases: TGTGCCAGCAGCCTCTCCGGACAGGGCCGGTCACCCCTCCACTTT.

The rearrangement joins TRBV6-5 to TRBJ2-1, with D tentatively TRBD1 (6 bases). V was trimmed by 0 bases and J by 8 bases, leaving 11 bases between them. Looked up from germline, CDR1 is MNHEY and CDR2 is SVGAGI. The CDR3 is 14 residues long. CDR3 region: CASSYSTQGDEQFF. The CDR3 DNA reads as TGTGCCAGCAGTTACTCCACACAGGGAGATGAGCAGTTCTTC.

This clonotype occurred many times. This sequence joins TRBV11-2 and TRBJ1-1, with a possible D match to TRBD1 (5 bases). Trimming stripped 1 base from V and 1 base from J, with 10 bases between. CDR1 is SGHAT, CDR2 FQNNGV, per germline. CDR3 length equals 15 residues. The CDR3 bases are TGTGCCAGCAGCTTAGGTGCAGGGCGGAACACTGAAGCTTTCTTT. As protein: CASSLGAGRNTEAFF.

J is TRBJ1-6 and V is TRBV2; 10 bases match TRBD1. Germline loops: CDR1 SNHLY, CDR2 FYNNEI. The CDR3 consists of 17 residues. V gave up 1 base and J gave up 11 bases; unmatched junction bases: 11. CDR3 nucleotide sequence: TGTGCCAGCAGTGAAGGGGACAGGGGACACGCGCAGGCACCCCTCCACTTT. It translates to CASSEGDRGHAQAPLHF.

There are a few counts of this clonotype. The chain combines TRBV29-1 with TRBJ1-5; D gene uncertain. V was cut by 4 bases and J by 0 bases, with 10 bases left in between. The CDR3 has 14 amino acids. Germline V lookup: CDR1 SQVTM, CDR2 ANQGSEA. CDR3 DNA: TGCAGCGTTGGGGGAGGGCTTAGCAATCAGCCCCAGCATTTT. Its translation: CSVGGGLSNQPQHF.

The chain employs TRBV30 and TRBJ2-3, with D maybe TRBD2 (7 bases). V lost 0 bases and J 8 bases, leaving 18 bases between the germline ends. This CDR3 is built from 15 residues. Germline assignment: CDR1 GTSNPN and CDR2 SVGIG (reference sequence). This chain's CDR3 is CAWSVRGASSGTQYF. DNA for the CDR3: TGTGCCTGGAGTGTCCGGGGGGCCTCGAGTGGTACGCAGTATTTT.

This clonotype has more than one count but fewer than ten. This chain connects TRBV7-3 to TRBJ2-3, with 12 bases that match TRBD2. Germline values: CDR1 SGHTA, CDR2 FQGTGA. V was pared by 3 bases and J by 9 bases, with 7 bases of the junction left unmatched. The CDR3 loop spans 15 amino acids. The CDR3 protein is CASSLTSGGSGTQYF. DNA for the CDR3: TGTGCCAGCAGCTTGACTAGCGGGGGTTCAGGGACGCAGTATTTT.

At least ten counts were recorded for this clonotype. V is TRBV2 and J is TRBJ2-3; 8 positions agree with TRBD1. CDR3 length: 15 amino acids. The trim removed 5 bases at V and 6 bases at J, leaving 10 bases unmatched. The germline gives CDR1 SNHLY, CDR2 FYNNEI. This CDR3 is CASSPQTGARDTQYF. CDR3 in DNA: TGTGCCAGCAGTCCACAGACAGGGGCCAGGGATACGCAGTATTTT. Supplemented by reference TRBV2 and TRBJ2-3, the full variable domain reads EPEVTQTPSHQVTQMGQEVILRCVPISNHLYFYWYRQILGQKVEFLVSFYNNEISEKSEIFDDQFSVERPDGSNFTLKIRSTKLEDSAMYFCASSPQTGARDTQYFGPGTRLTVL.

The table lists this clonotype with a few counts. V gene TRBV12-3 or TRBV12-4 combines with J gene TRBJ2-3; either TRBD1 or TRBD2 may fit D (5 bases each). This CDR3 has 16 amino acids. V was shortened by 0 bases and J by 5 bases, with 15 bases between the two germline ends. Here the CDR3 reads CASSLAGRALGDTQYF. The CDR3 DNA reads as TGTGCCAGCAGTTTAGCGGGACGGGCCCTCGGAGATACGCAGTATTTT.

This clonotype has a handful of counts. V gene TRBV27 combines with J gene TRBJ2-7, with D possibly matching TRBD1 (5 bases). Germline V gene data show CDR1 as MNHEY and CDR2 as SMNVEV (reference sequence). The CDR3 covers 14 residues. V was trimmed by 2 bases and J by 3 bases, leaving 11 bases between them. The CDR3 DNA sequence: TGTGCCAGCAGTTTAGCACAGGAGTACTACGAGCAGTACTTC. This codes for CASSLAQEYYEQYF.